The 6 T cell receptor beta chains presented below share a single source sample, sequenced in a study of OX40 agonist ivuxolimab in advanced cancers. TCRdb's copy holds only in-frame clones and misses some; the assay was immunoSEQ multiplex PCR. The data contain 13,000 to 15,000 clones, 75% to 85% of them singletons. This specimen was CD4+ or CD8+ T cells sorted from blood, taken in a trial of the OX40 agonist ivuxolimab. The receptors were gathered from an adult with an advanced solid tumor such as melanoma, head and neck, liver or kidney cancer.

This chain connects TRBV7-3 to TRBJ2-3, with D tentatively TRBD1 or TRBD2 (5 bases each). The CDR3 contains 15 residues. CDR1 and CDR2 (germline): SGHTA, FQGTGA. V shed 2 bases and J shed 4 bases, with 13 bases lying between them. CDR3 protein: CASSLGVGESDTQYF. CDR3 nucleotide sequence: TGTGCCAGCAGCTTAGGCGTGGGGGAGTCAGATACGCAGTATTTT.

This chain joins TRBV4-2 and TRBJ2-1; D is perhaps TRBD2 (6 bases). Trimming pared 1 base from V and 4 bases from J, leaving 17 bases between. The CDR3 length is 17 residues. Germline V lookup: CDR1 LGHNA, CDR2 YNFKEQ. The DNA for the CDR3 is TGTGCCAGCAGCCAAGTTAGGCGGGATCTAGCTTACAATGAGCAGTTCTTC. It yields the protein CASSQVRRDLAYNEQFF.

The sample holds one count of this clone. V usage is TRBV19 and J usage is TRBJ2-1, with 9 bases matching TRBD2. Germline assignment: CDR1 LNHDA and CDR2 SQIVND (reference sequence). CDR3 length equals 14 residues. With 4 bases clipped from V and 5 bases from J, the junction kept 3 bases outside the gene matches. CDR3 in amino acids: CASSSGRANNEQFF. The CDR3 nucleotides are TGTGCCAGTAGTAGCGGGAGGGCCAACAATGAGCAGTTCTTC.

The chain carries TRBV6-5 and TRBJ2-2; 7 positions agree with TRBD1. Germline values: CDR1 MNHEY, CDR2 SVGAGI. V lost 6 bases to trimming and J lost 6 bases; unmatched junction nucleotides: 10. The CDR3 contains 15 residues. CDR3 DNA: TGTGCCAGCAGAGCCGGGACAGCTTACGCCGGGGAGCTGTTTTTT. This codes for CASRAGTAYAGELFF.

The chain uses TRBV7-6 and TRBJ1-4; D is ambiguous. The V gene's germline CDR1 is SGHVS and CDR2 FNYEAQ. The CDR3 has 15 amino acids. Trimming cost V 5 bases and J 4 bases, with 14 bases left between them. CDR3 residues: CASSPGAEFNEKLFF. DNA of the CDR3: TGTGCCAGCAGCCCCGGAGCCGAATTTAATGAAAAACTGTTTTTT.

The chain uses TRBV6-5 and TRBJ2-5; no definite D call. Germline V CDR1 and CDR2: MNHEY, SVGAGI. This CDR3 spans 15 amino acids. V lost 1 base and J lost 5, with 14 bases in between. The CDR3 bases are TGTGCCAGCAGTTACTATCAAGGGTCGACTGAGACCCAGTACTTC. This translates into CASSYYQGSTETQYF.